This T cell receptor (beta chain) was sequenced in a study of Ad26.COV2.S vaccination and SARS-CoV-2 variants. V gave up 6 bases and J gave up 5 bases, with 11 bases separating them. The CDR3 spans 13 residues. The germline V gene encodes CDR1 KGHSH and CDR2 LQKENI. Points on this clone: Its antigen remains unknown.

Points from the study as a whole: Compared with placebo recipients, vaccine recipients had higher spike-specific TCR breadth. Responses of T cells in total may have been underestimated by the TCR breadth and depth analyses. Recipients of either vaccine or placebo displayed similar breadth of non-spike TCRs.

Treatment defined: over 15 received Ad26.COV2.S at low or high dose, single or two shots; about 5 received placebo; per-sample allocation not given. Specimen acquisition occurred on day 63 following the initial vaccine or placebo injection. This table comes from immunoSEQ multiplex PCR, and its TCRdb copy is limited to in-frame clones, with some not included. The data contain about 680,000 clones, approximately 88% of them seen just once; the ten biggest clones take up about 1.5%. The material was peripheral blood, obtained in a trial of Ad26.COV2.S vaccine versus placebo. The clonotype was recovered from a person aged 18 to 59 who received the Ad26.COV2.S COVID-19 vaccine or a placebo. This chain connects TRBV18 to TRBJ1-5, with a possible D match to TRBD1 (6 bases). In DNA, the CDR3 is TGTGCCAGCTCCGGGGGGCAATATCAGCCCCAGCATTTT. This sequence encodes CASSGGQYQPQHF.